This TCR beta chain was obtained from a study of CD8+ T cells in alopecia areata. CDR3 length: 12 amino acids. The V end lost 5 bases, the J end lost 5 bases, and 10 bases lay between the germline ends. The germline CDR1 and CDR2 sequences are GTSNPN and SVGIG (reference sequence). RNA was isolated and reverse transcribed to cDNA, the sequencing template. Libraries were prepared by immunoSEQ multiplex PCR; TCRdb keeps only in-frame clonotypes and omits some of them. There are 55,000 to 65,000 clones in the sample; roughly 45% occur only once, and around 54% lies in the top ten. The clonotype comes from a human donor with alopecia areata. The chain joins TRBV30 to TRBJ2-1; no reliable D call. Sequences were obtained from NKG2D-low CD8+ T cells sorted from blood. CDR3 sequence reads: CAWSEINNEQFF. The CDR3 bases are TGTGCCTGGTCAGAGATCAACAATGAGCAGTTCTTC.